The 12 T cell receptor beta chains reported below all come from one sample, sequenced in a study of T cell responses to AZD1222 COVID-19 vaccine. Sequenced by immunoSEQ multiplex PCR; TCRdb stores in-frame clones only, minus some. This sample carries roughly 100,000 clones, 80% to 95% of them seen once, and the ten largest clones take about 1.2%. The starting material was peripheral blood, obtained on day 0 of AZD1222 vaccination. These TCRs come from an adult in good health.

The genes are TRBV20-1 and TRBJ2-5; D ambiguous. This CDR3 region has 10 residues. The germline V gene encodes CDR1 DFQATT and CDR2 SNEGSKA (reference sequence). The V end was cut by 5 bases, the J end by 2 bases, with 3 bases between. The CDR3, as DNA: TGCAGTGCTCGTCAAGAGACCCAGTACTTC. It translates to CSARQETQYF.

The chain recombines TRBV11-3 with TRBJ2-6; the D is unclear. Germline V gene sequence: CDR1 SGHNT, CDR2 YENEEA. The germline V and J ends were trimmed by 2 bases and 1 base, with 9 bases remaining between them. CDR3 length equals 16 residues. In DNA, the CDR3 is TGTGCCAGCAGCTTAAGAGGAGTTTCTGGGGCCAACGTCCTGACTTTC. This gives the protein CASSLRGVSGANVLTF.

V and J are TRBV6-5 and TRBJ1-2; no clear D. V lost 2 bases, J lost 5 bases, and 6 bases lay in between. Looked up from germline, CDR1 is MNHEY and CDR2 is SVGAGI. The CDR3 consists of 12 residues. The CDR3 sequence is CASSYIGYGYTF. DNA of the CDR3: TGTGCCAGCAGTTACATAGGGTATGGCTACACCTTC.

The V call is TRBV20-1, the J call TRBJ2-5; D is undetermined. Looked up from germline, CDR1 is DFQATT and CDR2 is SNEGSKA (reference sequence). Trimming cost V 3 bases and J 2 bases, with 7 bases left between them. The CDR3 spans 12 residues. CDR3 DNA: TGCAGTGCTAGTAGTTGGCAAGAGACCCAGTACTTC. It yields the protein CSASSWQETQYF.

This clone was seen a single time. The gene calls are TRBV10-3 and TRBJ2-5; either TRBD1 or TRBD2 may supply D (6 bases each). V lost 2 bases, J lost 1 base, and 11 bases lay in between. Germline-derived CDR1 and CDR2 are ENHRY and SYGVKD. The CDR3 has 15 residues. In DNA form, the CDR3 reads TGTGCCATCAGTGAGAGGGGGGCCTTCCAAGAGACCCAGTACTTC. Translating it yields CAISERGAFQETQYF.

CDR3 sequence (DNA): TGCAGTGCTAGTGGCGGACCGATGAACACTGAAGCTTTCTTT. Its translation: CSASGGPMNTEAFF. The V and J genes are TRBV20-1 and TRBJ1-1, with unresolved D. The ends were cut back, 3 bases at V and 0 bases at J, with 11 bases in the middle. The germline V gene has CDR1 DFQATT and CDR2 SNEGSKA (reference sequence). This CDR3 is 14 amino acids long.

This clone has only a few counts. This chain links TRBV5-3 with TRBJ1-5, with TRBD1 matching 7 bases. TRBV5-3 qualifies as an ORF whose function is uncertain. This CDR3 is built from 15 residues. The trim removed 4 bases at V and 1 base at J, leaving 5 bases unmatched. The CDR3 DNA reads as TGTGCCAGAAGCGTGACAGGGCTGAGCAATCAGCCCCAGCATTTT. Translation gives CARSVTGLSNQPQHF.

This chain connects TRBV6-1 to TRBJ2-4; D not resolved. Germline loops: CDR1 MNHNS, CDR2 SASEGT. Trimming removed 3 bases at V and 0 bases at J, with 3 bases between. The CDR3 contains 13 residues. The CDR3 DNA reads as TGTGCCAGCAGTGACCTAGCCAAAAACATTCAGTACTTC. Protein sequence: CASSDLAKNIQYF.

The J gene is TRBJ1-2, the V gene TRBV6-5; TRBD1 might be the D (5 bases). Trimming removed 10 bases at V and 5 bases at J, with 8 bases between. This CDR3 contains 10 residues. CDR1 MNHEY and CDR2 SVGAGI come from the germline V gene. CDR3 DNA sequence: TGTGCCACGGGACTTTATGGCTACACCTTC. It yields the protein CATGLYGYTF.

The chain recombines TRBV6-5 with TRBJ1-5; no reliable D call. Germline V lookup: CDR1 MNHEY, CDR2 SVGAGI. The germline V and J ends were trimmed by 2 bases and 3 bases, with 5 bases remaining between them. The CDR3 is made up of 13 amino acids. The CDR3 nucleotides are TGTGCCAGCAGTTACGGCTACAATCAGCCCCAGCATTTT. Protein sequence: CASSYGYNQPQHF.

The chain carries TRBV28 and TRBJ2-7; TRBD2 agrees at 11 bases. The CDR3 runs 15 residues. Per germline, CDR1 MDHEN and CDR2 SYDVKM. Germline trimming cut 6 bases from V and 0 bases from J; bases unmatched to any gene: 4. CDR3 in DNA: TGTGCCAGCAGAGGGACTAGCGGCGTCTCCTACGAGCAGTACTTC. Encoded protein: CASRGTSGVSYEQYF.

The J gene is TRBJ2-1, the V gene TRBV7-8, with D perhaps matching TRBD1 (6 bases). The CDR3 extends over 18 amino acids. In germline, CDR1 is SGHVS, CDR2 FQNEAQ. Trimming shortened V by 2 bases and J by 7 bases, and 24 bases separated the two germline ends. The CDR3 sequence is CASSLNVGWGRESNEQFF. The CDR3 DNA follows: TGTGCCAGCAGCTTAAACGTTGGTTGGGGGCGCGAGTCTAATGAGCAGTTCTTC.